This T cell receptor beta chain was profiled in a study of blood T cell repertoires in COVID-19. Sequencing used immunoSEQ multiplex PCR; TCRdb keeps in-frame clones, though not all of them. Counted here are under 200,000 clones, about 88% occurring once; the ten biggest clones make up roughly 5.6%. V lost 1 base to trimming and J lost 4 bases, with 13 bases between them. Germline V CDR1 and CDR2: GTSNPN, SVGIG (reference sequence). The CDR3 runs 15 residues. The source is a man between 35 and 55 years old with active or convalescent COVID-19. This chain links TRBV30 with TRBJ2-2; D possibly corresponds to TRBD1 (6 bases). The sample was peripheral blood. CDR3 in amino acids: CAWSATGPSTGELFF. In DNA, the CDR3 is TGTGCCTGGAGTGCGACAGGTCCTTCCACCGGGGAGCTGTTTTTT.